These 3 T cell receptor beta chains were all obtained from the same sample, sequenced in a study of healthy donors' naive CD4 and CD8 T cells. A linear amplification protocol produced the TCR libraries from about 0.45 ug of total RNA. TCRdb processed the reads anew with MiXCR; each CDR3 protein has one entry. This table holds 150,000 to 200,000 distinct CDR3 sequences, 65% to 80% found once. Sequencing was carried out using naive CD4+ and CD8+ T cells sorted from blood, pooled from several donors. The source of these receptors is a pool of human donors in good health; the sample pools cells from several healthy donors.

The gene calls are TRBV6-5 and TRBJ1-5; maybe TRBD1 (5 bases). CDR1 is MNHEY, CDR2 SVGAGI, per germline. The CDR3 is 13 amino acids. The V end lost 2 bases, the J end lost 6 bases, and 8 bases lay between the germline ends. Here the CDR3 DNA reads TGTGCCAGCAGTTACCAGGGAGGTCAGCCCCAGCATTTT. This gives the protein CASSYQGGQPQHF.

The chain links TRBV29-1 to TRBJ2-4; D gene unclear. Trimming pared 6 bases from V and 0 bases from J, leaving 9 bases between. The CDR3 runs 13 residues. From germline, CDR1 is SQVTM and CDR2 ANQGSEA. The CDR3 DNA follows: TGCAGCGTCTCCCCGGTAGCCAAAAACATTCAGTACTTC. The encoded protein is CSVSPVAKNIQYF.

The gene calls are TRBV29-1 and TRBJ1-2, with D possibly matching TRBD1 (5 bases). Between the trimmed V and J ends, which lost 5 bases and 4 bases, there was a span of 11 bases. Germline CDR1 reads SQVTM; CDR2 reads ANQGSEA. The CDR3 spans 12 residues. The DNA of the CDR3 is TGCAGCGTTCTTGGGGGTGGCTATGGCTACACCTTC. Translating gives CSVLGGGYGYTF.